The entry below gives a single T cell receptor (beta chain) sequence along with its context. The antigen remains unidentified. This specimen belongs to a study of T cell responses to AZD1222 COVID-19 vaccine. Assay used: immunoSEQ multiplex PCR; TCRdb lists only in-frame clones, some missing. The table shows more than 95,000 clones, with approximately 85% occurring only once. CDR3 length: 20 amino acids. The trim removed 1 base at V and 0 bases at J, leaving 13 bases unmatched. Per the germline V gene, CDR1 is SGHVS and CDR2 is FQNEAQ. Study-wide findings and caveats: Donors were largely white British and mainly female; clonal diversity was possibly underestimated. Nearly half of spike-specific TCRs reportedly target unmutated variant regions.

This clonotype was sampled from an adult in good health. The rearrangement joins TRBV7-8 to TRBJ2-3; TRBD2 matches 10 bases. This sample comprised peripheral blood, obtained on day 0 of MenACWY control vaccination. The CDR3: CASSLGLAGDLRLSTDTQYF. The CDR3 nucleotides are TGTGCCAGCAGCTTAGGGCTAGCGGGGGACCTCAGACTTAGCACAGATACGCAGTATTTT.